Here is one T cell receptor beta chain with its context. The target antigen is unknown. The CDR3 carries no conserved terminal phenylalanine or tryptophan, so it likely arises from a read error. The record originates from a study of shared clonotypes between healthy human individuals. Whole-study findings and limits: A limitation of the genetic and exposure-history diversity represented arose from few donors.

V lost 2 bases and J 0 bases, leaving 11 bases between the germline ends. This CDR3 is built from 16 residues. Germline lookup yields CDR1 SGHTA and CDR2 FQGNSA. Deep-level running was used for the assay. Original analysis: Junction-only immunoSEQ sequences carried no quality scores, so filtering differed. Measured with immunoSEQ multiplex PCR; TCRdb has only the in-frame clones, and not every one. That table is the source of V, J and clone size, and D and trimming were worked out from the DNA. The sample includes fewer than 650,000 clones, 70% to 80% seen only once; the top ten take over 10%. This receptor was identified in a woman in her thirties or forties in good health. Some clones in this sample may be carry-over from other donors' samples. The sequenced material came from PBMCs. The rearrangement uses TRBV7-2 and TRBJ1-3; perhaps TRBD1 as D (5 bases). CDR3 in DNA: TGTGCCAGCAGCTTACTGGGGCCGAGCTCTGGAAACACCATATATTGT. As protein: CASSLLGPSSGNTIYC.